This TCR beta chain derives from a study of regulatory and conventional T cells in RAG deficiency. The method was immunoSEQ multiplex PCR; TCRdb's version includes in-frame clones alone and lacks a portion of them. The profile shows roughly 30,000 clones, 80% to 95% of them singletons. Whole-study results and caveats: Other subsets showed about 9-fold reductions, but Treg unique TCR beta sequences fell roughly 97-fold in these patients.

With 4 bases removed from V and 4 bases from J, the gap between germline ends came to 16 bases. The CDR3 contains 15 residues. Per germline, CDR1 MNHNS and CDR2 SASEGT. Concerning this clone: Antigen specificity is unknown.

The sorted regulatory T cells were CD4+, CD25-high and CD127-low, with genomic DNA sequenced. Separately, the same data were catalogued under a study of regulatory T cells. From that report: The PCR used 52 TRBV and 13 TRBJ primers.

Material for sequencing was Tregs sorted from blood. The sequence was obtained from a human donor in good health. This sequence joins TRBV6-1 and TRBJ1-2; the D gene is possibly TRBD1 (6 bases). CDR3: CASSGRGGGGYGYTF. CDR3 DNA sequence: TGTGCCAGCAGTGGTCGAGGGGGAGGGGGCTATGGCTACACCTTC.